Here is one T cell receptor (beta chain) with its context. Antigen: not known. These data originate in a study of identical twins. TCRdb ran MiXCR on the 5' RACE reads and lists one entry per CDR3 protein. The table includes 400,000 to 550,000 distinct CDR3 sequences, about 20% detected once. Whole-study results and caveats: Donors were not followed over many years; analysis was cross-sectional.

After removal of 5 bases from V and 5 bases from J, the junction contained 11 bases not matched to a gene. Germline-derived CDR1 and CDR2 are MNHEY and SMNVEV (reference sequence). The CDR3 has 16 residues. These data were likewise used in another study, on T cells expressing NK-cell markers. That source reports: Each of 6 or 7 donors carried dominant NKG2C+ clonotypes accounting for about 1.0-7.0% of CD8+ T cells.

The chain joins TRBV27 to TRBJ2-5; 10 bases fit TRBD2. The sequenced sample consisted of CD4+ T cells sorted from blood. The TCR sequence derives from a woman in her late teens or twenties in good health. CDR3 sequence: CASSKGTSATMETQYF. CDR3 sequence (DNA): TGTGCCAGCAGTAAAGGGACTAGCGCGACGATGGAGACCCAGTACTTC.